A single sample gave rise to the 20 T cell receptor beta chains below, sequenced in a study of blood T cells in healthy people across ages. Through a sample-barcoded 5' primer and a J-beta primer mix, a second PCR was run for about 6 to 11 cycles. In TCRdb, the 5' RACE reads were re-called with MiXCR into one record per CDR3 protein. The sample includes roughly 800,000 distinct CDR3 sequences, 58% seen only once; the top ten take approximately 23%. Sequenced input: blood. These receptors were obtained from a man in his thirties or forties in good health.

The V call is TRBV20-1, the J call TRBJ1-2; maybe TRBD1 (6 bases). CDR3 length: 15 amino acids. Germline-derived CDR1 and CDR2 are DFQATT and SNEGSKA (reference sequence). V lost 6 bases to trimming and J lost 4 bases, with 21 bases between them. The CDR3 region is CSARRAGDFVYGYTF. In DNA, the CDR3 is TGCAGTGCCCGCAGGGCAGGGGACTTTGTCTATGGCTACACCTTC.

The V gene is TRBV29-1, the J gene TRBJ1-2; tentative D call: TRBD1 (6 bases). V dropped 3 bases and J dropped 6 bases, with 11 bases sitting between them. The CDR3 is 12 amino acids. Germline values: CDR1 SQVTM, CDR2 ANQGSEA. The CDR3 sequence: CSVEGQGHGYTF. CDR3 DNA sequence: TGCAGCGTTGAGGGACAAGGGCATGGCTACACCTTC.

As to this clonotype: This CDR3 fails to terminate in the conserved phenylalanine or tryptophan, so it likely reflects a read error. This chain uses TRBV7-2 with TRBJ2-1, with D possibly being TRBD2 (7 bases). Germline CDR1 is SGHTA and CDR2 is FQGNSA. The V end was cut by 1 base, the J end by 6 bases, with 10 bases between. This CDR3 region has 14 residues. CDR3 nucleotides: TGTGCCAGCAGCTTAGTAGGGGGGGGCAATGAGCAGTTCGTC. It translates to CASSLVGGGNEQFV.

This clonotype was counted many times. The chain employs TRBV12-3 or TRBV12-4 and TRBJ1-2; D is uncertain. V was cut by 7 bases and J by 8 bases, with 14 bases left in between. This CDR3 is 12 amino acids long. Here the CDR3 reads CASTEGGKGYTF. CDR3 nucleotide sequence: TGTGCCAGCACCGAGGGAGGAAAGGGCTACACCTTC.

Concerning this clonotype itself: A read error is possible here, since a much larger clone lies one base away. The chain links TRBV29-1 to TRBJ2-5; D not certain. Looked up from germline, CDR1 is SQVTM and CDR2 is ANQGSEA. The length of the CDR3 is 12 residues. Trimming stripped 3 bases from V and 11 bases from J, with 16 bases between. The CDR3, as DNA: TGCAGCGTTGACAGGAAATACAATGAGCAGTACTTC. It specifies CSVDRKYNEQYF.

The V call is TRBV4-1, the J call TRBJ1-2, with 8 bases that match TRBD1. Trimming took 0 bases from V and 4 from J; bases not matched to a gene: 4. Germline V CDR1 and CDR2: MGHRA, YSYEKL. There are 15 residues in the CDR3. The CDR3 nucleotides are TGCGCCAGCAGCCAAGAATCCGGGACAGGCTATGGCTACACCTTC. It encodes CASSQESGTGYGYTF.

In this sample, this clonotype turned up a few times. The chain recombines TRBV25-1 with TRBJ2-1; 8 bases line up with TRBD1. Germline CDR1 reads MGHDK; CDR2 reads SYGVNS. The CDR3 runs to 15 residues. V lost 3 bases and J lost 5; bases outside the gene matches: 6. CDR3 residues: CASSEDRVLDNEQFF. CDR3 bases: TGTGCCAGCAGTGAGGACAGGGTATTGGACAATGAGCAGTTCTTC. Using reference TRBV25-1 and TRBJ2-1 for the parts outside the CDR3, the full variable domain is EADIYQTPRYLVIGTGKKITLECSQTMGHDKMYWYQQDPGMELHLIHYSYGVNSTEKGDLSSESTVSRIRTEHFPLTLESARPSHTSQYLCASSEDRVLDNEQFFGPGTRLTVL.

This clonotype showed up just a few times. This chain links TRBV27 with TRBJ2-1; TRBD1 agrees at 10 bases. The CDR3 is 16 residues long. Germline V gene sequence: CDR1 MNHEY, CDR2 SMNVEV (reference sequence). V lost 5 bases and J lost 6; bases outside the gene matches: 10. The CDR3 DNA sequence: TGTGCCAGCAGTCCCTCGCCTGGGACAGGGGTCAATGAGCAGTTCTTC. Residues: CASSPSPGTGVNEQFF.

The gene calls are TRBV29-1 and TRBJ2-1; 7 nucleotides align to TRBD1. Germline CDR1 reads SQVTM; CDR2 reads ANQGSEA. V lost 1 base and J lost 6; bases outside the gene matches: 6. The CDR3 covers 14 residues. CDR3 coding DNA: TGCAGCGTTGAAGGTGACAGGGTTGCCAATGAGCAGTTCTTC. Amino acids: CSVEGDRVANEQFF.

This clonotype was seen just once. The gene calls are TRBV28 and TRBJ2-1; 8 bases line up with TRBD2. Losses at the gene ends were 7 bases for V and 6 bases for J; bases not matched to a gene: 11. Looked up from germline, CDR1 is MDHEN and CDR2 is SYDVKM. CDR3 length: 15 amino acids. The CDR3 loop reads CASTNTAGESNEQFF. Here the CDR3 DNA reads TGTGCCAGCACAAATACAGCGGGAGAATCCAATGAGCAGTTCTTC.

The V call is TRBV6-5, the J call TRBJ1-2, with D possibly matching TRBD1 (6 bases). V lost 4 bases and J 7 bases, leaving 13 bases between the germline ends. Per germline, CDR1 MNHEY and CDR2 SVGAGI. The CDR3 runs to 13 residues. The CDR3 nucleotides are TGTGCCAGCAGTTCCGGACAGTCCCGTGGCTACACCTTC. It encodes CASSSGQSRGYTF.

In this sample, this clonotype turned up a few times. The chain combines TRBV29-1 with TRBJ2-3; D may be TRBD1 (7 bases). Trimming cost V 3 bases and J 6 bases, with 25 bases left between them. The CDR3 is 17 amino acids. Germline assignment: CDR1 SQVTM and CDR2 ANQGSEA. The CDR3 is CSVDRRQGVSGSDTQYF. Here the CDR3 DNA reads TGCAGCGTTGATCGGCGACAGGGAGTAAGCGGGTCCGATACGCAGTATTTT.

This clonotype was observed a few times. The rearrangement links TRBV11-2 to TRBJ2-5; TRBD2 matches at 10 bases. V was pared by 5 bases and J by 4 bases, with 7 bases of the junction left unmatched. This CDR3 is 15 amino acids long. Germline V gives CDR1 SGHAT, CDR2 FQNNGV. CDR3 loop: CASSTRLAGRETQYF. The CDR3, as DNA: TGTGCCAGCAGCACGCGACTAGCGGGTAGAGAGACCCAGTACTTC.

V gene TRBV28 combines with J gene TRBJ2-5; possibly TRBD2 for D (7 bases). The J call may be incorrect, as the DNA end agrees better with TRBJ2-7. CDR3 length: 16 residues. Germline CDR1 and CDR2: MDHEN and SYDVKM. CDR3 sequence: CASSFTHRGGNYEQYF. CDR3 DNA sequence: TGTGCCAGCAGTTTTACCCACCGCGGGGGCAATTACGAGCAGTACTTC.

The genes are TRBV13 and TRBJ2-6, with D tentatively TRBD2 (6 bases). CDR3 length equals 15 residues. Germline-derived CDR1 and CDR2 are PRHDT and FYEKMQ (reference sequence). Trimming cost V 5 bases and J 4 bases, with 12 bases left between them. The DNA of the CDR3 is TGTGCCAGCAGCCGCCGGGAGACAGGGGCCAACGTCCTGACTTTC. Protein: CASSRRETGANVLTF.

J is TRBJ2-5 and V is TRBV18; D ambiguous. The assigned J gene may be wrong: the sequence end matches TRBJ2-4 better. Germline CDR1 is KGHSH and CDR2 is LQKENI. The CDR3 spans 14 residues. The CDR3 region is CASSSIGPENIQYF. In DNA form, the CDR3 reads TGTGCCAGCTCCTCAATAGGGCCCGAAAACATTCAGTACTTC.

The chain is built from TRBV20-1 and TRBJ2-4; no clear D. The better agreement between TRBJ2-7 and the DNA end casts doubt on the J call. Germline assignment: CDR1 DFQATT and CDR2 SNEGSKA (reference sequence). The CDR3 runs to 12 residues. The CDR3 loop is CSASSGAYEQYF. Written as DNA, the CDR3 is TGCAGTGCTAGCAGTGGGGCCTACGAGCAGTACTTC.

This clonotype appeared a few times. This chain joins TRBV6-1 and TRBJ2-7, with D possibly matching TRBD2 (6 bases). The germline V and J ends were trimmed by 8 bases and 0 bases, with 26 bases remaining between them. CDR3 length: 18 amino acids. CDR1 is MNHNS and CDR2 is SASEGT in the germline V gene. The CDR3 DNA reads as TGTGCCAGCCCCATCGGCGGGACGATGAATTTTAGCTCCTACGAGCAGTACTTC. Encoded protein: CASPIGGTMNFSSYEQYF.

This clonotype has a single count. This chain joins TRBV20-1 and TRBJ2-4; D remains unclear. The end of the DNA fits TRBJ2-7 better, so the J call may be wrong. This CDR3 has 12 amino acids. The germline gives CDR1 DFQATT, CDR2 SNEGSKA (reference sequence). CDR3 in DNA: TGCAGTACCAGCGCAGTTGGGAACGAGCAGTACTTC. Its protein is CSTSAVGNEQYF.

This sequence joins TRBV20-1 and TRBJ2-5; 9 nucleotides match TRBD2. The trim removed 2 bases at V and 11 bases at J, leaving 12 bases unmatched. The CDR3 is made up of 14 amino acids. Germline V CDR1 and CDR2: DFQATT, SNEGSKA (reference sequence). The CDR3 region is CSARLAGIWDEQYF. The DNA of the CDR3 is TGCAGTGCTAGACTAGCGGGGATTTGGGATGAGCAGTACTTC.